These 27 T cell receptor beta chains were sequenced from one sample in a study of T cell repertoires in cytomegalovirus infection. One entry per CDR3 protein, called by TCRdb with MiXCR from the reads. This sample yields 500,000 to 600,000 distinct CDR3 sequences, of which more than 15% are seen a single time; 20% to 30% belongs to the top ten. The sample consisted of CD8+ T cells from PBMCs. The receptors stem from a human donor in good health (CMV status not recorded). Some clones in this sample may be carry-over from other donors' samples.

The rearrangement uses TRBV19 and TRBJ1-3, with no clear D. The CDR3 extends over 17 amino acids. CDR1 is LNHDA and CDR2 is SQIVND in the germline V gene (reference sequence). Trimming took 5 bases from V and 0 from J, leaving 17 bases between them. The CDR3 DNA reads TGTGCCAGTAGTTCGTTAGAAGAGAGGTACTCTGGAAACACCATATATTTT. This encodes CASSSLEERYSGNTIYF. The entire variable domain, with the rest obtained from reference TRBV19 and TRBJ1-3, is as follows: DGGITQSPKYLFRKEGQNVTLSCEQNLNHDAMYWYRQDPGQGLRLIYYSQIVNDFQKGDIAEGYSVSREKKESFPLTVTSAQKNPTAFYLCASSSLEERYSGNTIYFGEGSWLTVV.

This clonotype was counted only a few times. The V and J genes are TRBV7-9 and TRBJ1-6, with a tentative D call TRBD1 (5 bases). This CDR3 is built from 16 residues. CDR1 is SEHNR and CDR2 is FQNEAQ in the germline V gene (reference sequence). Trimming took off 5 bases at V and 7 bases at J, with 18 bases between the two ends. The CDR3 DNA reads TGTGCCAGCAGCAGTGAGAAGGGGCCTTGGAATTCACCCCTCCACTTT. It codes for CASSSEKGPWNSPLHF.

The rearrangement links TRBV4-2 to TRBJ1-3, with 10 nucleotides matching TRBD1. The CDR3 runs to 17 residues. V lost 4 bases to trimming and J lost 2 bases; unmatched junction nucleotides: 8. Per germline, CDR1 LGHNA and CDR2 YNFKEQ. In DNA form, the CDR3 reads TGTGCCAGCAGCCCGCGAGTTGGGACAGGGGCTGGAAACACCATATATTTT. Its protein product is CASSPRVGTGAGNTIYF.

This clonotype was counted at least ten times. This chain joins TRBV7-2 and TRBJ2-7; 7 bases agree with TRBD2. Germline V gene sequence: CDR1 SGHTA, CDR2 FQGNSA. This CDR3 has 14 amino acids. V lost 3 bases, J lost 0 bases, and 2 bases stayed unmatched. This CDR3 reads CASSFAGASYEQYF. CDR3 in DNA: TGTGCCAGCAGCTTCGCGGGAGCCTCCTACGAGCAGTACTTC.

CDR3: CASSFGGSEASEQYF. The DNA of the CDR3 is TGTGCCAGCAGTTTTGGGGGATCCGAGGCTTCCGAGCAGTACTTC. J is TRBJ2-7 and V is TRBV28; D is possibly TRBD1 or TRBD2 (5 bases each). Germline loops: CDR1 MDHEN, CDR2 SYDVKM. This CDR3 has 15 amino acids. Trimming removed 3 bases at V and 6 bases at J, with 18 bases between.

This chain joins TRBV11-2 and TRBJ2-3; 8 positions agree with TRBD2. CDR1 SGHAT and CDR2 FQNNGV come from the germline V gene. The CDR3 covers 16 residues. Unmatched junction bases numbered 5, after V lost 1 base and J lost 2 bases. The CDR3 spells CASSLGFSGNTDTQYF. CDR3 DNA: TGTGCCAGCAGCTTAGGTTTTAGCGGGAACACAGATACGCAGTATTTT.

This clonotype was counted at least ten times. This chain joins TRBV7-2 and TRBJ1-1, with D unclear. The CDR3 has 12 residues. V gave up 1 base and J gave up 8 bases, with 8 bases separating them. Germline V gives CDR1 SGHTA, CDR2 FQGNSA. CDR3 nucleotides: TGTGCCAGCAGCTTAGTAGTGCTAGAAGCTTTCTTT. Its translation is CASSLVVLEAFF.

This clonotype came up a few times. The gene calls are TRBV5-6 and TRBJ2-7, with 12 bases that match TRBD1. CDR1 and CDR2 from the germline V gene are SGHDT and YYEEEE. V trimming: 0 bases; J trimming: 6 bases; junction bases outside the gene matches: 4. The CDR3 runs to 15 residues. CDR3 loop: CASSLGGQGASEQYF. The CDR3 nucleotides read TGTGCCAGCAGCTTGGGGGGACAGGGGGCGTCCGAGCAGTACTTC.

The chain uses TRBV13 and TRBJ2-3; 9 bases are a match to TRBD1. With V trimmed by 3 bases and J by 6 bases, 13 bases remained unmatched. Germline CDR1 reads PRHDT; CDR2 reads FYEKMQ (reference sequence). CDR3 size: 17 residues. This CDR3 reads CASSFYKQGAIGDTQYF. CDR3 DNA: TGTGCCAGCAGCTTTTACAAACAGGGGGCTATTGGGGATACGCAGTATTTT.

This clonotype occurred a few times. V is TRBV7-9 and J is TRBJ2-7; 7 bases line up with TRBD1. Per the germline V gene, CDR1 is SEHNR and CDR2 is FQNEAQ (reference sequence). CDR3 size: 15 residues. V lost 5 bases, J lost 0 bases, and 7 bases stayed unmatched. The CDR3 sequence is CASSPRGTASYEQYF. CDR3 DNA: TGTGCCAGCAGCCCAAGGGGGACAGCCTCCTACGAGCAGTACTTC.

There are many counts of this clonotype. The J gene is TRBJ2-1, the V gene TRBV20-1; D remains unclear. This CDR3 region has 14 residues. Germline assignment: CDR1 DFQATT and CDR2 SNEGSKA (reference sequence). The V end lost 3 bases, the J end lost 3 bases, and 12 bases lay between the germline ends. CDR3 DNA: TGCAGTGCTAGGAGCACAGAGTACTACAATGAGCAGTTCTTC. Its translation is CSARSTEYYNEQFF.

This clonotype was recorded many times. The genes are TRBV7-3 and TRBJ1-1, with 10 bases that match TRBD1. Germline loops: CDR1 SGHTA, CDR2 FQGTGA. The J segment lost 6 bases and the V segment lost 4 bases, leaving 2 bases of the junction unmatched. The CDR3 spans 13 residues. The CDR3 DNA sequence: TGTGCCAGCAGCTGGGACAGGGGCTCTGAAGCTTTCTTT. It translates to CASSWDRGSEAFF.

This clonotype showed up many times. V usage is TRBV11-1 and J usage is TRBJ1-1, with 10 bases aligning to TRBD1. The CDR3 sequence is 18 residues long. Trimming took 2 bases from V and 1 from J; bases not matched to a gene: 10. Germline assignment: CDR1 SGHAT and CDR2 FQDESV (reference sequence). CDR3 DNA sequence: TGTGCCAGCAGCTTATCGGGCCAGGGGACAGGGGCGAACACTGAAGCTTTCTTT. Protein: CASSLSGQGTGANTEAFF.

In its sample, this clonotype was seen a few times. J is TRBJ2-5 and V is TRBV7-3; 7 bases fit TRBD1. Germline V gives CDR1 SGHTA, CDR2 FQGTGA. The CDR3 extends over 17 amino acids. V shed 2 bases, J shed 1 base, and the junction held 10 bases outside the gene matches. DNA of the CDR3: TGTGCCAGCAGCTTAGGGGTGGGGGACAGACTCCAAGAGACCCAGTACTTC. It specifies CASSLGVGDRLQETQYF.

This clonotype was observed a single time. It may be a read error: a sequence one base away is much more abundant. The V call is TRBV6-1, the J call TRBJ2-5, with D perhaps given as TRBD1 or TRBD2 (6 bases each). Looked up from germline, CDR1 is MNHNS and CDR2 is SASEGT. This CDR3 comprises 17 residues. CDR3 sequence: CASREGLGGGGGETQYF. CDR3 sequence (DNA): TGTGCCAGCCGTGAAGGATTAGGGGGAGGCGGCGGGGAGACCCAGTACTTC.

In regard to this clonotype: The missing conserved phenylalanine or tryptophan at the end of this CDR3 makes a read error likely. This chain links TRBV7-3 with TRBJ2-6; possibly TRBD1 or TRBD2 for D (5 bases each). This CDR3 has 13 amino acids. Deletions cut 6 bases from V and 2 bases from J, with 5 bases between. Germline V gives CDR1 SGHTA, CDR2 FQGTGA. In DNA, the CDR3 is TGTGCCAGCAGGGGGGCTGGGGCCAACGTCCTGACTTTA. The encoded protein is CASRGAGANVLTL.

This clonotype was found a few times. The V call is TRBV7-9, the J call TRBJ2-3, with 9 bases fitting TRBD2. Germline lookup yields CDR1 SEHNR and CDR2 FQNEAQ (reference sequence). The ends lost 5 bases at V and 6 bases at J; junction bases unmatched: 18. The CDR3 has 18 residues. CDR3 sequence reads: CASSQGVGRGGLWDTQYF. The CDR3 bases are TGTGCCAGCAGCCAAGGAGTCGGGCGGGGGGGCCTGTGGGATACGCAGTATTTT. The entire variable domain, with the rest obtained from reference TRBV7-9 and TRBJ2-3, is as follows: DTGVSQNPRHKITKRGQNVTFRCDPISEHNRLYWYRQTLGQGPEFLTYFQNEAQLEKSRLLSDRFSAERPKGSFSTLEIQRTEQGDSAMYLCASSQGVGRGGLWDTQYFGPGTRLTVL.

The gene calls are TRBV7-3 and TRBJ1-1; D remains ambiguous. The CDR3 runs to 13 residues. Germline-derived CDR1 and CDR2 are SGHTA and FQGTGA. Trimming removed 5 bases at V and 6 bases at J, with 13 bases between. The CDR3 DNA is TGTGCCAGCAGCGCAATGTGGTTGGCTGAAGCTTTCTTT. Translation: CASSAMWLAEAFF.

This clonotype has more than one count but fewer than ten. The V call is TRBV7-9, the J call TRBJ1-2; D ambiguous. The V gene lost 2 bases and the J gene lost 5 bases, with 15 bases spanning the gap. CDR3 length: 15 amino acids. Germline lookup yields CDR1 SEHNR and CDR2 FQNEAQ (reference sequence). CDR3 bases: TGTGCCAGCAGCTTATCCCAAAGGTCTCTTTATGGCTACACCTTC. Amino acid sequence: CASSLSQRSLYGYTF.

V is TRBV6-5 and J is TRBJ1-2; TRBD1 agrees at 8 bases. In germline, CDR1 is MNHEY, CDR2 SVGAGI. The CDR3 sequence is 14 residues long. V lost 0 bases to trimming and J lost 8 bases; unmatched junction nucleotides: 5. The CDR3 protein is CASSYSQGANGYTF. The CDR3 coding sequence is TGTGCCAGCAGTTACTCGCAGGGGGCAAACGGCTACACCTTC.

CDR3 amino acids: CASSHILGARDGNEQFF. CDR3 sequence (DNA): TGTGCCAGCAGCCATATCCTGGGGGCCAGAGACGGGAATGAGCAGTTCTTC. This chain uses TRBV14 with TRBJ2-1; tentatively, D is TRBD1 (6 bases). The CDR3 contains 17 residues. CDR1 SGHDN and CDR2 FVKESK come from the germline V gene. V was cut by 3 bases and J by 7 bases, with 22 bases left in between. Combining the CDR3 with reference TRBV14 and TRBJ2-1 gives the whole variable domain EAGVTQFPSHSVIEKGQTVTLRCDPISGHDNLYWYRRVMGKEIKFLLHFVKESKQDESGMPNNRFLAERTGGTYSTLKVQPAELEDSGVYFCASSHILGARDGNEQFFGPGTRLTVL.

In this sample, this clonotype turned up many times. J is TRBJ1-1 and V is TRBV6-1; D is possibly TRBD1 (6 bases). Per the germline V gene, CDR1 is MNHNS and CDR2 is SASEGT. This CDR3 is 11 amino acids long. Between the trimmed V and J ends, which lost 7 bases and 6 bases, there was a span of 9 bases. CDR3 nucleotide sequence: TGTGCCAGCATTGGGGGGCCTGAAGCTTTCTTT. Its translation: CASIGGPEAFF.

This clonotype was observed at least ten times. The chain combines TRBV7-9 with TRBJ2-1; weak D call: TRBD2 (5 bases). Germline V gene lookup returns CDR1 SEHNR and CDR2 FQNEAQ (reference sequence). CDR3 length: 15 residues. V was shortened by 1 base and J by 5 bases, with 12 bases between the two germline ends. The CDR3 region has the DNA TGTGCCAGCAGCTTAGGTCCCGGGGTGAACAATGAGCAGTTCTTC. This gives the protein CASSLGPGVNNEQFF. Full variable domain (remainder filled in from reference TRBV7-9 and TRBJ2-1): DTGVSQNPRHKITKRGQNVTFRCDPISEHNRLYWYRQTLGQGPEFLTYFQNEAQLEKSRLLSDRFSAERPKGSFSTLEIQRTEQGDSAMYLCASSLGPGVNNEQFFGPGTRLTVL.

This clonotype was found a few times. The CDR3 DNA is TGTGCCACCAGCCAAGGACAGATGAACACTGAAGCTTTCTTT. Its protein product is CATSQGQMNTEAFF. The rearrangement uses TRBV15 and TRBJ1-1, with a tentative D call TRBD1 (6 bases). The germline V gene has CDR1 LNHNV and CDR2 YYDKDF (reference sequence). This CDR3 contains 14 residues. Trimming took off 5 bases at V and 0 bases at J, with 10 bases between the two ends.

Of note for this clonotype: The germline gene is not matched at one end of the junction; a read error may be the cause. The J gene is TRBJ2-1, the V gene TRBV24-1; TRBD2 matches at 7 bases. Looked up from germline, CDR1 is KGHDR and CDR2 is SFDVKD. This CDR3 has 14 residues. CDR3 region: CATSSGVFGNEQFF. CDR3 in DNA: TGTGCAACCAGCAGCGGGGTATTTGGTAATGAGCAGTTCTTC.

This clonotype was observed at least ten times. The chain recombines TRBV27 with TRBJ2-5; D ambiguous. The CDR3 runs to 15 residues. The germline V and J ends were trimmed by 4 bases and 4 bases, with 16 bases remaining between them. The V gene's germline CDR1 is MNHEY and CDR2 SMNVEV (reference sequence). The CDR3: CASSSIGPQRETQYF. DNA for the CDR3: TGTGCCAGCAGTTCAATAGGACCCCAGCGAGAGACCCAGTACTTC.

V and J are TRBV25-1 and TRBJ1-3, with D possibly matching TRBD1 (6 bases). This CDR3 is built from 13 residues. V gave up 7 bases and J gave up 8 bases, with 15 bases separating them. CDR1 is MGHDK and CDR2 is SYGVNS in the germline V gene. In DNA form, the CDR3 reads TGTGCCAGCACTCCGAGGGGGTCACACACCATATATTTT. This encodes CASTPRGSHTIYF.